This T cell receptor (beta chain) appears in the sequencing data of a study of T cells in severe cutaneous drug reactions. From germline, CDR1 is SQVTM and CDR2 ANQGSEA. This CDR3 has 14 amino acids. Sequenced patients had Stevens-Johnson syndrome or toxic epidermal necrolysis caused by carbamazepine. Frequency places this clonotype as medium-sized. Libraries were made by iRepertoire multiplex PCR with TCR subtype-specific primers for bulk and single-cell sequencing. TCRdb reprocessed the multiplex PCR reads and stores each CDR3 protein as one record, lacking DNA. The table lists some 1,200 distinct CDR3 sequences.

The TCR comes from a human donor with Stevens-Johnson syndrome, a severe cutaneous drug reaction. This chain connects TRBV29-1 to TRBJ2-2. Input material: cells from a skin blister. CDR3 amino acids: CSVQQRRNTGELFF.